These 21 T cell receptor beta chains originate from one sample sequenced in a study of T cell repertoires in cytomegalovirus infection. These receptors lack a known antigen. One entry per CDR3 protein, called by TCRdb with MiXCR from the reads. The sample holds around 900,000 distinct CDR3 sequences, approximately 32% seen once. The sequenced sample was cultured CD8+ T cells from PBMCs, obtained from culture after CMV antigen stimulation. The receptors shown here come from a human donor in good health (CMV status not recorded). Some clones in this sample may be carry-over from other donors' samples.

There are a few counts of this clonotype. The CDR3 here is CASGQGAQISYEQYF. CDR3 coding DNA: TGTGCCAGCGGACAGGGGGCGCAGATCTCATACGAGCAGTACTTC. J is TRBJ2-7 and V is TRBV6-1; TRBD1 matches 11 bases. This CDR3 has 15 amino acids. The junction had 10 bases not matched to a gene; V was cut back by 8 bases and J by 4 bases. In germline, CDR1 is MNHNS, CDR2 SASEGT.

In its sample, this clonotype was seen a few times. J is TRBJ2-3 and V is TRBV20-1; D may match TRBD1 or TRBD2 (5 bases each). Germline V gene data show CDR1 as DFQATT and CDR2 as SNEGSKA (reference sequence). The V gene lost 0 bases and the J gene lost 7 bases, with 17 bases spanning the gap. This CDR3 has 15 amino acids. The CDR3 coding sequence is TGCAGTGCTAGAGATCGGGTGGGGACCGGATATACGCAGTATTTT. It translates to CSARDRVGTGYTQYF.

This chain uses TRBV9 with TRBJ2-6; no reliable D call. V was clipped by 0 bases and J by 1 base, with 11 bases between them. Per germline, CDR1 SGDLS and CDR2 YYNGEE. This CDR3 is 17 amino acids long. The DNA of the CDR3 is TGTGCCAGCAGCGTAGCCCCAGAAAGGTCTGGGGCCAACGTCCTGACTTTC. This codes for CASSVAPERSGANVLTF.

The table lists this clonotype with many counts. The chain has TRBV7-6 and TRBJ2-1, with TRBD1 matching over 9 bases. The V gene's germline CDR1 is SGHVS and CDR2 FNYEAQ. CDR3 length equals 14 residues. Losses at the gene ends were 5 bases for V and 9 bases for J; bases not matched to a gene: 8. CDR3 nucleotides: TGTGCCAGCAGCCCTCGACAGGGGGGGGTTGAGCAGTTCTTC. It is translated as CASSPRQGGVEQFF. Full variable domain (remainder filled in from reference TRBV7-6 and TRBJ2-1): GAGVSQSPRYKVTKRGQDVALRCDPISGHVSLYWYRQALGQGPEFLTYFNYEAQQDKSGLPNDRFSAERPEGSISTLTIQRTEQRDSAMYRCASSPRQGGVEQFFGPGTRLTVL.

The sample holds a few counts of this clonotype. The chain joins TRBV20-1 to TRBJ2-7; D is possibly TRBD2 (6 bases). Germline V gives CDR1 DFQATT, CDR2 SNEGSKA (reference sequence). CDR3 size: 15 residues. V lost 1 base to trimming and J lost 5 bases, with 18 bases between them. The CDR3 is CSARGRGTSYDEQYF. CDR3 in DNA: TGCAGTGCTAGAGGCCGAGGGACTTCTTACGACGAGCAGTACTTC.

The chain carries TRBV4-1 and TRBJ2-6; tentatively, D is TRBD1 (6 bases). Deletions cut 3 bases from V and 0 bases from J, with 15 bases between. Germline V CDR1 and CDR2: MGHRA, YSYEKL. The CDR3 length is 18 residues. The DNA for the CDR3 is TGCGCCAGCAGCCAGGACCCAGGGGCGGGCTCTGGGGCCAACGTCCTGACTTTC. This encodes CASSQDPGAGSGANVLTF.

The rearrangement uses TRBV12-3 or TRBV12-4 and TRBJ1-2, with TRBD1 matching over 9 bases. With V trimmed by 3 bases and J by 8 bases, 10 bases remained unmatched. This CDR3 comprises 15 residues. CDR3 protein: CASSFSVQGAQGYTF. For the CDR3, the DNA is TGTGCCAGCAGTTTTAGCGTACAGGGGGCGCAAGGCTACACCTTC.

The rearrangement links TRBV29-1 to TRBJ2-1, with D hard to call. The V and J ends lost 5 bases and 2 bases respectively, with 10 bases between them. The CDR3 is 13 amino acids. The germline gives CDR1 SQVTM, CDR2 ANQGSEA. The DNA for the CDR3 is TGCAGCGTTAAGGACGGTGCCTACAATGAGCAGTTCTTC. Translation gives CSVKDGAYNEQFF.

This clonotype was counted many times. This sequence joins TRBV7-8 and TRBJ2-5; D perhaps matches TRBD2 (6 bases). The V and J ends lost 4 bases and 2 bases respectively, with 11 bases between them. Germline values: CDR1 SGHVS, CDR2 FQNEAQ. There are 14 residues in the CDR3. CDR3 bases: TGTGCCAGCAGCTCCGGGACTCTACAAGAGACCCAGTACTTC. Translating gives CASSSGTLQETQYF. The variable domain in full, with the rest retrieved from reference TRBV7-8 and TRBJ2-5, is GAGVSQSPRYKVAKRGQDVALRCDPISGHVSLFWYQQALGQGPEFLTYFQNEAQLDKSGLPSDRFFAERPEGSVSTLKIQRTQQEDSAVYLCASSSGTLQETQYFGPGTRLLVL.

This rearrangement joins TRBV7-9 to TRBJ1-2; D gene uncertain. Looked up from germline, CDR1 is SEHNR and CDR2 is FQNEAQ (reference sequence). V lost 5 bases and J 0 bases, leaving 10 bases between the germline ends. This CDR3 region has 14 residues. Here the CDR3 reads CASSGRDTNYGYTF. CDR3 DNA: TGTGCCAGCAGCGGACGGGATACTAACTATGGCTACACCTTC.

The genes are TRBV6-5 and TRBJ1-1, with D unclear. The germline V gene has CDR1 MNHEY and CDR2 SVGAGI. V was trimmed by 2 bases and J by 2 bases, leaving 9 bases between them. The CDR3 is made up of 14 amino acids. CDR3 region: CASSYGHTNTEAFF. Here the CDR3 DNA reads TGTGCCAGCAGTTACGGGCACACAAACACTGAAGCTTTCTTT.

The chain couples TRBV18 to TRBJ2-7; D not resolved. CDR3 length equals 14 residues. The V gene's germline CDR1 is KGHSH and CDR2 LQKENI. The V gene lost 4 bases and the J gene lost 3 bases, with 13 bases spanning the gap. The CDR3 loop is CASSLRRWGYEQYF. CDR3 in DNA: TGTGCCAGCTCACTCCGGCGATGGGGCTACGAGCAGTACTTC.

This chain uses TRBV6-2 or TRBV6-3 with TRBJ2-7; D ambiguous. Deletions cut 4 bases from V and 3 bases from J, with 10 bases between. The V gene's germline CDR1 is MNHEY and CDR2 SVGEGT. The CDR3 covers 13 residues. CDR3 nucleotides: TGTGCCAGCAGTTCATATCTCTACTACGAGCAGTACGTC. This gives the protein CASSSYLYYEQYV.

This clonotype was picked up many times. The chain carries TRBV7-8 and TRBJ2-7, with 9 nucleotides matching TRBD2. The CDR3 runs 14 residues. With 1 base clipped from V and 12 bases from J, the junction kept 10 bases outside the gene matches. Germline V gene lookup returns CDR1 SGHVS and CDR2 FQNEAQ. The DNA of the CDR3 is TGTGCCAGCAGCTTAGAGCGAGCGGGGGGTTGGATGTACTTC. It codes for CASSLERAGGWMYF.

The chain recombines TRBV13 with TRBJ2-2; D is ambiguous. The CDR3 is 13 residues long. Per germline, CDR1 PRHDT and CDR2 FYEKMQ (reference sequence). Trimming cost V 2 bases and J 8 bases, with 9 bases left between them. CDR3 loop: CASSLNLDGELFF. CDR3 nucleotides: TGTGCCAGCAGCTTAAATCTGGATGGGGAGCTGTTTTTT. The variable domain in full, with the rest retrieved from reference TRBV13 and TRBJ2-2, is AAGVIQSPRHLIKEKRETATLKCYPIPRHDTVYWYQQGPGQDPQFLISFYEKMQSDKGSIPDRFSAQQFSDYHSELNMSSLELGDSALYFCASSLNLDGELFFGEGSRLTVL.

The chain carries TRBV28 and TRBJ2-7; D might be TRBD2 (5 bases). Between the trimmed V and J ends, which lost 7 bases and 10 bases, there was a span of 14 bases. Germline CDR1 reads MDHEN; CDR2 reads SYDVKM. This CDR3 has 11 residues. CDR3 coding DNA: TGTGCCAGCAATATGGAGAGGGAACAGTACGTC. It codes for CASNMEREQYV.

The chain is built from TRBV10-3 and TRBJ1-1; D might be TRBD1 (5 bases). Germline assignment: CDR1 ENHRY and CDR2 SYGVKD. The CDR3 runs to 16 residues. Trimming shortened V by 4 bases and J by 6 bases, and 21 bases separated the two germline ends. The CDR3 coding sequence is TGTGCCATCAGTGTATCCCAAGAGGGGCAGGGAGCTGAAGCTTTCTTT. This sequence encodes CAISVSQEGQGAEAFF.

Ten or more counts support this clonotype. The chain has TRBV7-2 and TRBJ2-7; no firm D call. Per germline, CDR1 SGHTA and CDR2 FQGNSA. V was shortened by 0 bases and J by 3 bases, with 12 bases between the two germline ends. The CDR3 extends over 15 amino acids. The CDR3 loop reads CASSLAFEGSYEQYF. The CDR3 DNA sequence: TGTGCCAGCAGCTTAGCGTTTGAAGGCAGCTACGAGCAGTACTTC.

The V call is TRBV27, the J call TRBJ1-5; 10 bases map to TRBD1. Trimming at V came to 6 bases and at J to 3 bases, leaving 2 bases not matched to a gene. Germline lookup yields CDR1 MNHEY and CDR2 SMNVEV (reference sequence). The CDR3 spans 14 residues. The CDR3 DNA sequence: TGTGCCAGCAGGACAGGGGGCGCCAATCAGCCCCAGCATTTT. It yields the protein CASRTGGANQPQHF.

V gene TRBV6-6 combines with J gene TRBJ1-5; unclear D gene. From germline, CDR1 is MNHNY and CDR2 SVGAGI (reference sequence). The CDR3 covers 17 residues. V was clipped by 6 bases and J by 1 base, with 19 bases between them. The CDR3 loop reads CASSLSSRSGSNQPQHF. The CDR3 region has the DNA TGTGCCAGCAGCCTATCATCTAGGTCGGGGAGCAATCAGCCCCAGCATTTT.

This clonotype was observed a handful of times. The CDR3 DNA reads as TGTGCCAGCAGCCAAGATGGTGGGGGCGCGGGCACTGAAGCTTTCTTT. This gives the protein CASSQDGGGAGTEAFF. This chain connects TRBV4-2 to TRBJ1-1; D might be TRBD1 (6 bases). CDR1 and CDR2 from the germline V gene are LGHNA and YNFKEQ. The length of the CDR3 is 16 residues. Trimming left V 0 bases short and J 4 bases short, with 15 bases between.